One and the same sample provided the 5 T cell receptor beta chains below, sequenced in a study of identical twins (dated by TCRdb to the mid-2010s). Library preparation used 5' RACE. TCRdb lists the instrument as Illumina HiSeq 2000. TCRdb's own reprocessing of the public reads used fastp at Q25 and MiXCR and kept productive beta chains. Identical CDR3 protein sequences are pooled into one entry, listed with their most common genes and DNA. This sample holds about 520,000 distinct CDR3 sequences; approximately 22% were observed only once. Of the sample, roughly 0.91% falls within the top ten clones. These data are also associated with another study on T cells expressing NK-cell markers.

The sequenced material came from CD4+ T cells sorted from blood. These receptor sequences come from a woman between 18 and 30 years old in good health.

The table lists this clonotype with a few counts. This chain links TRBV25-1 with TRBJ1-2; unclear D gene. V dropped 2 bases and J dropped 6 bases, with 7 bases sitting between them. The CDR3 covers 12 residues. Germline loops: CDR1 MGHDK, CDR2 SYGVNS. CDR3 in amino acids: CASSEPYDGYTF. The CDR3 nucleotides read TGTGCCAGCAGTGAACCCTATGATGGCTACACCTTC.

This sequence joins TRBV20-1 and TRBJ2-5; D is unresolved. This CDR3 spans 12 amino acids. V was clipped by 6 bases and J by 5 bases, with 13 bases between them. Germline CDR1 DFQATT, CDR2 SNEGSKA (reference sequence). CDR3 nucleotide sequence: TGCAGTGCCACGGCACATCTGGAGACCCAGTACTTC. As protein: CSATAHLETQYF.

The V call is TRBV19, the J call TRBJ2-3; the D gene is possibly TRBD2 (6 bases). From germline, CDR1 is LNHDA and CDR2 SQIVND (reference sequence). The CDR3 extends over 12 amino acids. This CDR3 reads CATSGVGDTQYF. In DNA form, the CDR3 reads TGTGCAACGTCGGGGGTTGGAGATACGCAGTATTTT. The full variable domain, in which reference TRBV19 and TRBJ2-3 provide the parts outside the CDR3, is DGGITQSPKYLFRKEGQNVTLSCEQNLNHDAMYWYRQDPGQGLRLIYYSQIVNDFQKGDIAEGYSVSREKKESFPLTVTSAQKNPTAFYLCATSGVGDTQYFGPGTRLTVL.

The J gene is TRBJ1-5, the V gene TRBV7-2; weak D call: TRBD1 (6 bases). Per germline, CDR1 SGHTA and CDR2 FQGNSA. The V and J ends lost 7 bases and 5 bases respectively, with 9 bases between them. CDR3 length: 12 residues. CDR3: CASKQGDQPQHF. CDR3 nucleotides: TGTGCCAGCAAACAGGGCGATCAGCCCCAGCATTTT.

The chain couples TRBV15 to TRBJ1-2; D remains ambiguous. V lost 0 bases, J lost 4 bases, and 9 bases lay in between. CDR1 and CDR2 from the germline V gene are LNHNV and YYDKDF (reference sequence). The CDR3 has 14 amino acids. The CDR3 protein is CATSRDLYGYGYTF. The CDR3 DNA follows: TGTGCCACCAGCAGAGATTTGTATGGCTATGGCTACACCTTC.